This is a list of T cell receptor beta chains from one sample in a study of blood T cell repertoires in COVID-19. Here immunoSEQ multiplex PCR was the method, and the copy in TCRdb shows in-frame clones only, minus some. The sample shows fewer than 50,000 clones, less than 80% of them seen only once. Specimen: peripheral blood. The source is a man between 70 and 80 years old with acute or convalescent COVID-19. The CDR3 runs from the conserved cysteine through the conserved F or W. A D gene is named only where the DNA matches it firmly. Rows may omit the clone size; those that give it use once, few, many or a size class.

TRBV27	.	.	TRBJ1-1	CASWDTYNTEAFF	TGTGCCAGCTGGGACACATATAACACTGAAGCTTTCTTT
TRBV7-2	.	.	TRBJ2-7	CASSPVARYEQYF	TGTGCCAGCAGCCCCGTTGCGCGCTACGAGCAGTACTTC
TRBV25-1	TRBD1	.	TRBJ1-2	CASSEHGTGSGYTF	TGTGCCAGCAGTGAACATGGGACAGGCTCTGGCTACACCTTC
TRBV7-9	TRBD1	.	TRBJ1-2	CASSLNRQGDGYTF	TGTGCCAGCAGCTTAAATCGACAGGGGGATGGCTACACCTTC
TRBV27	TRBD1	.	TRBJ2-2	CASRLGTGGTGELFF	TGTGCCAGCAGACTCGGGACAGGGGGCACCGGGGAGCTGTTTTTT
TRBV7-2	.	.	TRBJ1-1	CASSLVQGGTEAFF	TGTGCCAGCAGCTTAGTCCAAGGGGGCACTGAAGCTTTCTTT
TRBV6-5	.	.	TRBJ2-7	CASTPGLNSYEQYF	TGTGCCAGCACACCCGGACTGAACTCCTACGAGCAGTACTTC
TRBV6-2/TRBV6-3	.	.	TRBJ2-1	CASSYLAGPSYNEQFF	TGTGCCAGCAGTTACCTGGCGGGACCGTCCTACAATGAGCAGTTCTTC
TRBV6-5	.	.	TRBJ2-2	CASSQNRVDTGELFF	TGTGCCAGCAGCCAGAACAGGGTGGACACCGGGGAGCTGTTTTTT
TRBV6-2/TRBV6-3	TRBD2	once	TRBJ2-2	CASSPTSGKGTGELFF	TGTGCCAGCAGCCCGACTAGCGGGAAGGGAACCGGGGAGCTGTTTTTT
TRBV5-1	TRBD2	.	TRBJ2-1	CASSLVAISGSENEQFF	TGCGCCAGCAGCTTGGTAGCTATTAGCGGGAGCGAGAATGAGCAGTTCTTC
TRBV7-2	TRBD1	.	TRBJ1-4	CASSLTGSFNEKLFF	TGTGCCAGCAGCTTGACAGGGAGTTTTAATGAAAAACTGTTTTTT
TRBV18	TRBD2	.	TRBJ2-5	CASSPDSGGQETQYF	TGTGCCAGCTCACCTGATAGCGGGGGCCAAGAGACCCAGTACTTC